Shown below are 5 T cell receptor beta chains from a single sample sequenced in a study of blood T cells in healthy people across ages. Together with a sample-barcoded 5' primer, a J-beta primer mix was included in a second PCR lasting about 7 to 12 cycles. TCRdb used MiXCR to reprocess the 5' RACE reads, holding one entry per CDR3 protein. The data hold about 1 million distinct CDR3 sequences, with around 27% observed a single time. This sample also belongs to another study, concerning T cells of mothers and their children.

The sample taken for sequencing was blood. The origin of the receptors is a girl under 10 years old in good health.

The V gene is TRBV4-2, the J gene TRBJ2-5; 8 bases agree with TRBD2. Per the germline V gene, CDR1 is LGHNA and CDR2 is YNFKEQ. The CDR3 extends over 15 amino acids. V shed 0 bases, J shed 9 bases, and the junction held 9 bases outside the gene matches. The CDR3 protein is CASSQETSGPAAQYF. The CDR3 nucleotides are TGTGCCAGCAGCCAAGAAACTAGCGGTCCGGCGGCCCAGTACTTC.

The chain employs TRBV12-3 or TRBV12-4 and TRBJ2-1; 7 bases fit TRBD2. The DNA end is more similar to TRBJ2-5, so the J call may be wrong. There are 16 residues in the CDR3. This CDR3 reads CASSFEASGSTETQYF. The CDR3, as DNA: TGTGCCAGCAGTTTTGAGGCTAGCGGATCAACGGAGACCCAGTACTTC.

A word on this clonotype: A much larger clone is a single base away; this may be a read error. The chain uses TRBV4-2 and TRBJ2-4; maybe TRBD1 (5 bases). This CDR3 comprises 15 residues. Looked up from germline, CDR1 is LGHNA and CDR2 is YNFKEQ. The chain's CDR3 is CASSQGQTAKNIQSF. Written as DNA, the CDR3 is TGTGCCAGCAGCCAAGGGCAGACAGCCAAAAACATTCAGTCCTTC.

This clonotype was found a few times. The chain employs TRBV20-1 and TRBJ2-5; D uncertain. V was cut by 5 bases and J by 5 bases, with 21 bases left in between. The CDR3 runs 15 residues. Looked up from germline, CDR1 is DFQATT and CDR2 is SNEGSKA (reference sequence). CDR3 region: CSASNTGPLGETQYF. The CDR3 coding sequence is TGCAGTGCTTCGAACACCGGGCCCCTGGGGGAGACCCAGTACTTC.

The gene calls are TRBV20-1 and TRBJ2-1, with D unresolved. V was shortened by 1 base and J by 0 bases, with 16 bases between the two germline ends. The CDR3 has 17 amino acids. CDR1 is DFQATT and CDR2 is SNEGSKA in the germline V gene (reference sequence). This chain's CDR3 is CSARANFRLYSYNEQFF. CDR3 sequence (DNA): TGCAGTGCTAGAGCCAATTTCCGGTTATACTCCTACAATGAGCAGTTCTTC.